In its sample, the clone carrying this T cell receptor beta chain was seen a few times. The ends were cut back, 1 base at V and 0 bases at J, with 3 bases in the middle. This CDR3 is 12 amino acids long. CDR1 and CDR2 (germline): SQVTM, ANQGSEA. Libraries were prepared by immunoSEQ multiplex PCR; TCRdb keeps only in-frame clonotypes and omits some of them. The table has approximately 340,000 clones, about 64% seen once. This sample is drawn from a study of cytotoxic CD8 clonotypes in ibrutinib-treated CLL. The receptor's source is a human donor with chronic lymphocytic leukemia. V is TRBV29-1 and J is TRBJ1-2; D gene ambiguous. Sequencing used PBMCs, obtained after 36 months of ibrutinib treatment. CDR3 DNA: TGCAGCGTTGAAGCGACTAACTATGGCTACACCTTC. It specifies CSVEATNYGYTF.